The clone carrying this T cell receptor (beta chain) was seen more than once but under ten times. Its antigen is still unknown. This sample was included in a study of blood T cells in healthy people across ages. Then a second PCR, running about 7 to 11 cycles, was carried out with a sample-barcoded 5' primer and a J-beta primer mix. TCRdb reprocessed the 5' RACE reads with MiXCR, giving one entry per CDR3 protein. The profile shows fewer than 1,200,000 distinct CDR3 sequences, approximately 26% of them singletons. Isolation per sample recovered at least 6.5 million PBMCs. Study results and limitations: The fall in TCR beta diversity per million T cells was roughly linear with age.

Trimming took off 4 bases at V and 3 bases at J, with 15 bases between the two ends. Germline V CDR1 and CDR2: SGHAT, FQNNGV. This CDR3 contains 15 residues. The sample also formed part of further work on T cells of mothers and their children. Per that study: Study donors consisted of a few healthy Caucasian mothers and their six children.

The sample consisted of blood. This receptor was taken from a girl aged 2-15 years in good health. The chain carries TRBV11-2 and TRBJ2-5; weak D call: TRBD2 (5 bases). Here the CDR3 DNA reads TGTGCCAGCAGCTCTCTTAGAGGGAATGAAGAGACCCAGTACTTC. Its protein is CASSSLRGNEETQYF.